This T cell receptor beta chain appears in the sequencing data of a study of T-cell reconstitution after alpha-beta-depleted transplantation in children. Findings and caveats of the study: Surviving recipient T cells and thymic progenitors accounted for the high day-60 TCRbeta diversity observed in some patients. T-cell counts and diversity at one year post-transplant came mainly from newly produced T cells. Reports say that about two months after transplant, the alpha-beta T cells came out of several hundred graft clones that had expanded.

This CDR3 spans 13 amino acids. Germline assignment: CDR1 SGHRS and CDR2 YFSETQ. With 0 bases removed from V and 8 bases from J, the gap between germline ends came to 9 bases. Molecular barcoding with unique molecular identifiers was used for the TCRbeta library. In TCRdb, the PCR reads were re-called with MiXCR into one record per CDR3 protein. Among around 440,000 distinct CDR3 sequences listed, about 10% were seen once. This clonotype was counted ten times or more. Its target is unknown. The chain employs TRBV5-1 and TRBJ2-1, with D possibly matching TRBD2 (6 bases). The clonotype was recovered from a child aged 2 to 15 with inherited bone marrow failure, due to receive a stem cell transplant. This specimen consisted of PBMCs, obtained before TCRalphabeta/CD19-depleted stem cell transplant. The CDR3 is CASSLGSGDEQFF. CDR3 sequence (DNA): TGCGCCAGCAGCTTGGGGTCGGGGGATGAGCAGTTCTTC.